The source of this TCR beta chain is a study of T cells after yellow fever vaccination. Study results and caveats: FACS-sorted repertoires might harbor abundant contaminating clonotypes from the bulk population.

TCRdb redid the calling of the 5' RACE reads with MiXCR, one entry per CDR3 protein. The sample holds 620,000 or so distinct CDR3 sequences; about 15% are singletons and the top ten take about 18%. To note about this clonotype: The antigen remains undetermined.

The V gene lost 5 bases and the J gene lost 4 bases, with 18 bases spanning the gap. Germline assignment: CDR1 MNHNS and CDR2 SASEGT. The CDR3 totals 15 residues. This clonotype was sampled from a man younger than 35 who received the YFV17D yellow fever vaccine. This sample comprised PBMCs, obtained 5 days after the first yellow fever vaccination. The V gene is TRBV6-1, the J gene TRBJ2-7; weak D call: TRBD1 (5 bases). The CDR3 DNA follows: TGTGCCAGCAGTAAGACAGACACCCAAATTTACGAGCAGTACTTC. It is translated as CASSKTDTQIYEQYF.